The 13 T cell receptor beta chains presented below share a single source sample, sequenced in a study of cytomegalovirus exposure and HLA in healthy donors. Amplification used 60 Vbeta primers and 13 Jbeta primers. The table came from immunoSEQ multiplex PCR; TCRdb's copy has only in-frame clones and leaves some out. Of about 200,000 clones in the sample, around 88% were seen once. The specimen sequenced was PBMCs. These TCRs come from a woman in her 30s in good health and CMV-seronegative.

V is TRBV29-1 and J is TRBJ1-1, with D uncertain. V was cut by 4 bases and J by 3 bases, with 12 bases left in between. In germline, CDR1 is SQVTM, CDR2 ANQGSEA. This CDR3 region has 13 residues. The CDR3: CSVASGRDTEAFF. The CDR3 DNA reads TGCAGCGTTGCTAGCGGGCGGGACACTGAAGCTTTCTTT.

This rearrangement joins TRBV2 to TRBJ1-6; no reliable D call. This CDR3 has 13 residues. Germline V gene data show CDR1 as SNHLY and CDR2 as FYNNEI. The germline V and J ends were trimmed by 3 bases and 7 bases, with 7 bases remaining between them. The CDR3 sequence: CASSETRNSPLHF. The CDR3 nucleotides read TGTGCCAGCAGTGAGACAAGGAATTCACCCCTCCACTTT.

The CDR3 reads CASSPLRGGWDEQYF. In nucleotides, the CDR3 is TGTGCCAGCTCACCTCTGCGGGGGGGGTGGGACGAGCAGTACTTC. The chain employs TRBV18 and TRBJ2-7; 9 bases fit TRBD2. V trimming: 3 bases; J trimming: 5 bases; junction bases outside the gene matches: 8. CDR3 length equals 15 residues. Germline CDR1 KGHSH, CDR2 LQKENI.

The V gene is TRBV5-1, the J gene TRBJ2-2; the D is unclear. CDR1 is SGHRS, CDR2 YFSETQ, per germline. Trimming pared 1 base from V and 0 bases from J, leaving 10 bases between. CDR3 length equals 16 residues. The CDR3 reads CASSLKAAANTGELFF. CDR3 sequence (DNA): TGCGCCAGCAGCTTGAAGGCGGCCGCGAACACCGGGGAGCTGTTTTTT.

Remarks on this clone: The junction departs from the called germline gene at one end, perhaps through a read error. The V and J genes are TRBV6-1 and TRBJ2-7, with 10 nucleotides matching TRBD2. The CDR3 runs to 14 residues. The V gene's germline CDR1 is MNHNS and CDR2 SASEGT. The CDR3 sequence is CASSASGGQFSPGF. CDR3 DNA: TGTGCCAGCAGTGCTAGCGGGGGCCAATTCTCACCAGGCTTC.

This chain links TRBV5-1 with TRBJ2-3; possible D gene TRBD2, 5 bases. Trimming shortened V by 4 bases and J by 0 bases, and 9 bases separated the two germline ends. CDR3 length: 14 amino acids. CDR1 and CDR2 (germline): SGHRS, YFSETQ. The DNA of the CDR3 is TGCGCCAGCAGCCCGGACTCTAGCACAGATACGCAGTATTTT. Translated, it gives CASSPDSSTDTQYF.

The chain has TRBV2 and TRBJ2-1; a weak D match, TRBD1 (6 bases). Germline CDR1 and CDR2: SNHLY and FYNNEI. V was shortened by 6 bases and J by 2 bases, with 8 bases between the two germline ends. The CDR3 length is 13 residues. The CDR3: CASRGTTYNEQFF. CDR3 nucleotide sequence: TGTGCCAGCAGGGGGACAACCTACAATGAGCAGTTCTTC.

The CDR3 DNA is TGTGCCAGCAGTACCGACAGCATGAACACTGAAGCTTTCTTT. Protein: CASSTDSMNTEAFF. The gene calls are TRBV2 and TRBJ1-1, with a weak D call TRBD1 (5 bases). Germline loops: CDR1 SNHLY, CDR2 FYNNEI. The CDR3 covers 14 residues. The germline V and J ends were trimmed by 5 bases and 0 bases, with 10 bases remaining between them.

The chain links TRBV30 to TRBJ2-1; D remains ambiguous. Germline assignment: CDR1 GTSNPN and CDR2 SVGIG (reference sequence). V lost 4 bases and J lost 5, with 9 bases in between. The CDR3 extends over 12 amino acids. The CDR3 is CAWMAADNEQFF. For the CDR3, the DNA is TGTGCCTGGATGGCGGCGGACAATGAGCAGTTCTTC.

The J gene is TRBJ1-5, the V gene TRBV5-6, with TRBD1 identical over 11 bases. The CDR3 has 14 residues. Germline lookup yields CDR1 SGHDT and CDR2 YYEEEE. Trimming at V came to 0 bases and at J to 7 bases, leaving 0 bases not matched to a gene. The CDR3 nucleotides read TGTGCCAGCAGCTTGGGGGACAGGGGGCAGCCCCAGCATTTT. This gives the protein CASSLGDRGQPQHF.

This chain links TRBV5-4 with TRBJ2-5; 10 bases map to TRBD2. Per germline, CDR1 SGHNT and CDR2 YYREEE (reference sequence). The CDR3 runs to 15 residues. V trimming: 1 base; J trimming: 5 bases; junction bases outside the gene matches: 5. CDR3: CASSLPTSGRETQYF. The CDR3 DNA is TGTGCCAGCAGCTTGCCGACTAGCGGGCGGGAGACCCAGTACTTC.

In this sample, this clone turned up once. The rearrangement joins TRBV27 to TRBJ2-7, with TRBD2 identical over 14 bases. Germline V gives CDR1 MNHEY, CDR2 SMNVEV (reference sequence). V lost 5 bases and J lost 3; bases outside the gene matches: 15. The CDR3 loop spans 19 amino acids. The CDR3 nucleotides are TGTGCCAGCAGTGCATTCCGACTAGCGGGAGGGAGGGTTATCTACGAGCAGTACTTC. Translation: CASSAFRLAGGRVIYEQYF.

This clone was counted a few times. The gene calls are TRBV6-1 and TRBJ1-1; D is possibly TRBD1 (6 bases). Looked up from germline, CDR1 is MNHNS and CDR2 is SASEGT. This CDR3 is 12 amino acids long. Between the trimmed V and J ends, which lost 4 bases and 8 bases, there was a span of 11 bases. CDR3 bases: TGTGCCAGCAGTGTGGGACACCAAGAAGCTTTCTTT. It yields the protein CASSVGHQEAFF.